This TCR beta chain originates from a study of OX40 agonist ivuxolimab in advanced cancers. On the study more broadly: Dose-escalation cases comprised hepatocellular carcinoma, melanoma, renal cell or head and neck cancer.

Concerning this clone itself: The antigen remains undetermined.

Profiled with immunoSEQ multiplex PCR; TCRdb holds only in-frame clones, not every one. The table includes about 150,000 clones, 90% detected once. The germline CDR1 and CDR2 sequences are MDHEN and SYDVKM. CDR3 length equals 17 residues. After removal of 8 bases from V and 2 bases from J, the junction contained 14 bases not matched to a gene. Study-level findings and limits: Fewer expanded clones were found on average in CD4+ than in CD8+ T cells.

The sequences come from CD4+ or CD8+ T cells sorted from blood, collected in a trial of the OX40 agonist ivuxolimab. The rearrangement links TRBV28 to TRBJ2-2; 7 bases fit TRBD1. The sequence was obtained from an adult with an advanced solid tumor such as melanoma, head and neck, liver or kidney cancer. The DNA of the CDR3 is TGTGCCAGCGGACAGGTAGTTGCGACAAAAAACACCGGGGAGCTGTTTTTT. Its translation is CASGQVVATKNTGELFF.